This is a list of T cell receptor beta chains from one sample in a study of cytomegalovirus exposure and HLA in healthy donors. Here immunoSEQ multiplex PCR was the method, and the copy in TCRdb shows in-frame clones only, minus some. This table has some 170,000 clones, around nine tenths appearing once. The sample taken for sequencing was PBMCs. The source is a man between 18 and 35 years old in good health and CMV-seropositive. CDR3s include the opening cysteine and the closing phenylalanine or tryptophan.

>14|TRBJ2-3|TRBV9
CASSSGSGPTRAYF
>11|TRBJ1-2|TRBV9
CASSDYRGYTF
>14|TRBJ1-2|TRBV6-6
CASSRGSSFYGYTF
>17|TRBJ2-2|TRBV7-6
CASSLVEGSGSTGELFF
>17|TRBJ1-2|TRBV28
CASSSYDTRGVNYGYTF
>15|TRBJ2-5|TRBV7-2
CASSRRQGSQETQYF
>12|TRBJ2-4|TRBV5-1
CASSPGRNIQYF
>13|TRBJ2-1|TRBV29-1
CSGSGRAYNEQFF
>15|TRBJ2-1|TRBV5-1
CASSPQGQVLNEQFF
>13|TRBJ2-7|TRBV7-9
CASSFDTSYEQYF